The text below deals with one T cell receptor beta chain. Its antigen is not known. This sample is drawn from a study of cytomegalovirus exposure and HLA in healthy donors. Study-level background: Out of 398 genotyped donors, about 76% belonged to the Caucasian-associated ancestry cluster. Study-wide points: In vitro experiments confirmed that three CMV-associated chains were specific for CMV antigens. As was reported, the HLA-A and HLA-B alleles of most subjects were accurately predicted from TCR beta sequences.

Use of 60 Vbeta and 13 Jbeta primers characterized the PCR. This table comes from immunoSEQ multiplex PCR, and its TCRdb copy is limited to in-frame clones, with some not included. Found here are about 110,000 clones, roughly 76% of them singletons; the top ten hold approximately 7.7%. At sampling all donors were nominally healthy, likely with unrecorded immune exposures. J lost 3 bases, V lost 1 base, and 3 bases had no gene match. The germline V gene encodes CDR1 SGHTA and CDR2 FQGNSA. The CDR3 sequence is 16 residues long. The source is a woman in her forties or fifties in good health and CMV-seropositive. The specimen was PBMCs. The chain couples TRBV7-2 to TRBJ2-7; TRBD2 matches 13 bases. In DNA, the CDR3 is TGTGCCAGCAGCTTAGAAGGGACTAGCGGGATCTACGAGCAGTACTTC. It codes for CASSLEGTSGIYEQYF.